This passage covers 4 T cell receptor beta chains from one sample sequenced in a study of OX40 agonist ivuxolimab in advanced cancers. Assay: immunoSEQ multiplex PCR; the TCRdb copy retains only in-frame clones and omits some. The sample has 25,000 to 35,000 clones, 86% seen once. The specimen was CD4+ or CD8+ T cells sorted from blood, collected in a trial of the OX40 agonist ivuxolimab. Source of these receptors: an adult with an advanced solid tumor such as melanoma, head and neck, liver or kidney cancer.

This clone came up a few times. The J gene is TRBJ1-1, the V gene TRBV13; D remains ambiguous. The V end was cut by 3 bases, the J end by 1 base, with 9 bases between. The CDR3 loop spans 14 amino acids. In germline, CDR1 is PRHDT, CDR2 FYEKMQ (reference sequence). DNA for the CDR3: TGTGCCAGCAGCTTCGAGTGGCAGAACACTGAAGCTTTCTTT. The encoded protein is CASSFEWQNTEAFF.

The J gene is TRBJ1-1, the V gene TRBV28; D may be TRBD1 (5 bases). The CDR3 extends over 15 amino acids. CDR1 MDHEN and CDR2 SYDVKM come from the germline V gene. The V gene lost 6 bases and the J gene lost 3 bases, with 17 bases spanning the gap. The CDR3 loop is CASRVRGPRDTEAFF. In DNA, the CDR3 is TGTGCCAGCAGGGTAAGGGGCCCAAGGGACACTGAAGCTTTCTTT.

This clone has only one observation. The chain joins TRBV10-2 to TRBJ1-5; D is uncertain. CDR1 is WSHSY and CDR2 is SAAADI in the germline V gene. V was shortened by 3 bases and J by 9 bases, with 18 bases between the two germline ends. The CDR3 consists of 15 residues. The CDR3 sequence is CASSESRWSFGPQHF. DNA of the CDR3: TGCGCCAGCAGTGAATCGCGATGGAGTTTCGGGCCCCAGCATTTT.

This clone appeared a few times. CDR3 sequence: CATSGTAYEQYF. CDR3 nucleotide sequence: TGTGCCACAAGCGGGACAGCTTACGAGCAGTACTTC. The chain recombines TRBV15 with TRBJ2-7; possibly TRBD1 or TRBD2 for D (7 bases each). The CDR3 length is 12 residues. Trimming removed 9 bases from V and 4 bases from J, with 13 bases in between. CDR1 is LNHNV, CDR2 YYDKDF, per germline (reference sequence).